Sequencing of this T cell receptor beta chain was carried out in a study of CXCR3-negative and CXCR3-positive naive CD8 T cells. Study results and caveats: More hydrophobic TRB CDR3s occurred in CXCR3-positive than in CXCR3-negative naive cells.

To note about this clonotype: Its cognate antigen is unknown.

Carrying UMI labels, the TRB cDNA libraries were prepared through 5' RACE. TCRdb reprocessed the 5' RACE reads and reports one entry per CDR3 protein, with no DNA. The sample has under 9,500 distinct CDR3 sequences. Germline CDR1 is MNHEY and CDR2 is SVGAGI. The CDR3 runs 16 residues. All CD8+ T cell subsets were sorted in triplicate at fewer than 350,000 cells each. The rearrangement uses TRBV6-5 and TRBJ1-5. This receptor was identified in a human donor in good health. Some clones in this sample may be carry-over from other donors' samples. Source material: naive CXCR3- CD8+ T cells from blood. Documented subset: CD45RO-CCR7+CD27+CD95- naive CD8+ T cells lacking CXCR3 (TNR3-). The CDR3 region is CASSSSSEESNQPQHF.